This T cell receptor beta chain emerged from a study of tumor-infiltrating lymphocytes in primary liver carcinoma. As for this clonotype: Its ends do not fully match the called genes, so a read error is possible.

For blood RNA, unsorted whole blood served as the source, and germline DNA was extracted too. Making TCR beta cDNA involved roughly 500 ng total RNA and a constant-region primer. Three-round nested multiplex PCR performed with slightly modified ARM-PCR produced the TCR beta libraries. TRBV1-TRBV30 forward primers paired with a C-beta reverse primer drove the first two PCR rounds, approximately 11 cycles each. One entry per CDR3 protein results from TCRdb running MiXCR on the multiplex PCR reads. This sample has approximately 330,000 distinct CDR3 sequences, with about 61% found just once. The CDR3 loop spans 13 amino acids. Per the germline V gene, CDR1 is SGHNT and CDR2 is YYREEE (reference sequence).

The receptor was isolated from a man aged 35-49 years with primary liver carcinoma and hepatitis B virus infection. Material: peripheral blood. The chain combines TRBV5-4 with TRBJ2-1; tentatively, D is TRBD1 or TRBD2 (5 bases each). For the CDR3, the DNA is TGTGCCAGCAACTTGGATTTAGAGGGGGAGCAGTTCTTC. Protein sequence: CASNLDLEGEQFF. Using reference TRBV5-4 and TRBJ2-1 for the parts outside the CDR3, the full variable domain is ETGVTQSPTHLIKTRGQQVTLRCSSQSGHNTVSWYQQALGQGPQFIFQYYREEENGRGNFPPRFSGLQFPNYSSELNVNALELDDSALYLCASNLDLEGEQFFGPGTRLTVL.